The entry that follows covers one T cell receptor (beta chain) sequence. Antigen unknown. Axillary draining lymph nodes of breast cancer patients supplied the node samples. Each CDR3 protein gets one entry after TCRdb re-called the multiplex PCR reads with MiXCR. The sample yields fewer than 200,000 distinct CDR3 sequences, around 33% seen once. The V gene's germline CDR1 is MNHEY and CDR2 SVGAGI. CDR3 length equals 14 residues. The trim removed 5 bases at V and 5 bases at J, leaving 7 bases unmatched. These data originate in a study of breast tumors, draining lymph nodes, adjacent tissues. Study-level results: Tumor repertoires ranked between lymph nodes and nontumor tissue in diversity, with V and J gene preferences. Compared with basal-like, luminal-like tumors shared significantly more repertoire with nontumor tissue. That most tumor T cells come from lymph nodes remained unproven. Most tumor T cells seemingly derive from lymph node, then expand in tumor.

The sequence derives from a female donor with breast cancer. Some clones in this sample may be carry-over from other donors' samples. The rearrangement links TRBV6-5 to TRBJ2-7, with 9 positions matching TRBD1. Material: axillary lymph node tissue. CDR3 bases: TGTGCCAGCAGTCACGACAGGGGGATCCACGAGCAGTACTTC. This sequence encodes CASSHDRGIHEQYF.